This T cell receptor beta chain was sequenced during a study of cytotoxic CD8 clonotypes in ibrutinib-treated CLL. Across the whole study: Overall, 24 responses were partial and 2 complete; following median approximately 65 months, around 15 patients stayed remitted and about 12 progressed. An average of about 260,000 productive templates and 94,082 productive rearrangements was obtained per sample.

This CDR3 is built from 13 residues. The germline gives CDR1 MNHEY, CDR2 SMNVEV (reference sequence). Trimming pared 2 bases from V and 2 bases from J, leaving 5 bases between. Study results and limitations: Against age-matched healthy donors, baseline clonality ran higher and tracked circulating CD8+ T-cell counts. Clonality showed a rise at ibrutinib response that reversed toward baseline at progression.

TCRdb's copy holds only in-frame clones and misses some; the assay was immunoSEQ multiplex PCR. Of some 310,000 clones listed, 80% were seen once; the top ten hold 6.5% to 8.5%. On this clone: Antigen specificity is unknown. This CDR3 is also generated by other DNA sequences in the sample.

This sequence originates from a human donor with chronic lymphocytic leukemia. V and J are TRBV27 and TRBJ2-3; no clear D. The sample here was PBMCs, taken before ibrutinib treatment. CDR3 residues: CASSLGSTDTQYF. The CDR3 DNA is TGTGCCAGCAGTTTAGGATCCACAGATACGCAGTATTTT.